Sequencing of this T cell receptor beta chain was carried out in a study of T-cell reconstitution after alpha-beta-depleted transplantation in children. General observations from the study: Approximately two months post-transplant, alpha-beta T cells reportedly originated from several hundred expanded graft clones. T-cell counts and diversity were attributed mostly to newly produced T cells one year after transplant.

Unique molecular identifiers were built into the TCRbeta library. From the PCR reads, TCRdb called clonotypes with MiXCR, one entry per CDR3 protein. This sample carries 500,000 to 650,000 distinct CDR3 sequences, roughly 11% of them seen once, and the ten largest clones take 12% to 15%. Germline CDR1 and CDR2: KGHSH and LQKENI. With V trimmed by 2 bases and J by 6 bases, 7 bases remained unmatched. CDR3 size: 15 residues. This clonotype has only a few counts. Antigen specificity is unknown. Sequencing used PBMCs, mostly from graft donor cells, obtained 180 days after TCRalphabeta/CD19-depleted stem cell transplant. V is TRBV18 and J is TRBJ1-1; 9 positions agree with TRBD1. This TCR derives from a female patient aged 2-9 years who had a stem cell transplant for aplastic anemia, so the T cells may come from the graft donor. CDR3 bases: TGTGCCAGCTCACCAGTGGAACAGGGGGCGGCTGAAGCTTTCTTT. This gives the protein CASSPVEQGAAEAFF.